A selection of T cell receptor beta chains follows, all from one sample in a study of T cell responses to AZD1222 COVID-19 vaccine. The method was immunoSEQ multiplex PCR; TCRdb's version includes in-frame clones alone and lacks a portion of them. In the table there are around 200,000 clones, around 90% of which are singletons. The sequenced sample was peripheral blood, obtained 28 days after the second AZD1222 dose. The origin of the receptors is an adult who received the AZD1222 COVID-19 vaccine. CDR3s include the opening cysteine and the closing phenylalanine or tryptophan.

>TRBJ1-1|TRBV5-5
CASSLVAGRITDTEAFF
>TRBJ2-7|TRBV5-1
CASSLIQGPNEQYF
>TRBJ2-7|TRBV5-6
CASSSSRTGIYEQYF
>TRBJ2-1|TRBV27
CASSSRTGSGYYNEQFF
>TRBJ2-3|TRBV28
CASSGPGTGEGRADTQYF
>TRBJ2-1|TRBV21-1
CASSKKQGSYNEQFF
>TRBJ2-5|TRBV6-5
CASNNLTSGQETQYF
>TRBJ2-3|TRBV4-3
CASSQLASSTDTQYF
>TRBJ1-2|TRBV6-5
CASSADWTGNGYTF
>TRBJ2-7|TRBV18
CASSPPVRGEQYF
>TRBJ1-5|TRBV6-5
CASSPDRDSNQPQHF
>TRBJ2-1|TRBV7-9
CASSSRDRTIGNEQFF
>TRBJ2-3|TRBV9
CASSRGWAQYF
>TRBJ2-2|TRBV6-5
CASSYDTGELFF
>TRBJ1-3|TRBV16
CASSQLNGTGAGNTIYF
>TRBJ1-5|TRBV5-4
CASSLAPNSNQPQHF
>TRBJ2-7|TRBV4-2
CASSQEGERPSYEQYF
>TRBJ2-4|TRBV19
CASSVGWAGVGAKNIQYF
>TRBJ2-7|TRBV28
CASSSGQGGVYEQYF
>TRBJ2-1|TRBV28
CASRLPDRVDEQFF
>TRBJ2-1|TRBV27
CASSDWNEQFF
>TRBJ2-1|TRBV15
CATSPGLGPYNEQFF